These T cell receptor beta chains were read from a single sample in a study of identical twins. TCRdb re-called the 5' RACE reads with MiXCR, one entry per CDR3 protein. The data show 450,000 to 600,000 distinct CDR3 sequences, more than 20% seen once. The sample was also linked to a second study, of yellow fever vaccine responses in identical twins.

Sequencing used CD4+ T cells sorted from blood. The receptors were sampled from a woman aged 18-29 years in good health. CDR3s include the opening cysteine and the closing phenylalanine or tryptophan. D genes are given only for firm matches. Expanded clones are given a class, and other clones once, few, many or no size at all.

>few|TRBJ2-5|TRBD1|TRBV6-1
CASRKTTGGRETQYF
TGTGCCAGCAGAAAGACGACAGGGGGCCGGGAGACCCAGTACTTC
>NA|TRBJ2-2|NA|TRBV29-1
CSARGGSNTGELFF
TGCAGCGCCCGAGGGGGATCGAACACCGGGGAGCTGTTTTTT
>NA|TRBJ2-2|NA|TRBV5-1
CASSLSGIYIRDTGELFF
TGCGCCAGCAGCTTGAGTGGCATCTACATCAGGGACACCGGGGAGCTGTTTTTT
>few|TRBJ2-2|NA|TRBV6-1
CASLTRQGAAVLTGELFF
TGTGCCAGCTTGACCCGGCAAGGCGCGGCGGTGCTCACCGGGGAGCTGTTTTTT
>NA|TRBJ1-5|NA|TRBV7-2
CASSLESYSNQPQHF
TGTGCCAGCAGCTTAGAATCATATAGCAATCAGCCCCAGCATTTT
>few|TRBJ2-3|TRBD2|TRBV20-1
CSAPLAGVSDTQYF
TGCAGTGCTCCACTAGCGGGAGTATCAGATACGCAGTATTTT
>NA|TRBJ2-1|TRBD2|TRBV20-1
CSARVLASGGFYNEQFF
TGCAGTGCTAGAGTTTTGGCTAGCGGGGGTTTCTACAATGAGCAGTTCTTC
>few|TRBJ2-5|TRBD1|TRBV5-1
CASSLGDSPQETQYF
TGCGCCAGCAGCTTGGGGGACAGTCCCCAAGAGACCCAGTACTTC
>NA|TRBJ2-1|NA|TRBV20-1
CSARSPSTYNEQFF
TGCAGTGCTAGATCCCCAAGCACCTACAATGAGCAGTTCTTC
>few|TRBJ1-1|NA|TRBV12-3/TRBV12-4
CASTLQEYTEAFF
TGTGCCAGCACCCTACAGGAGTACACTGAAGCTTTCTTT
>few|TRBJ1-1|NA|TRBV7-3
CASSPSAETEAFF
TGTGCCAGCAGCCCCAGTGCGGAGACTGAAGCTTTCTTT
>few|TRBJ2-5|NA|TRBV19
CASQPAGRETQYF
TGTGCCAGCCAACCGGCAGGGAGGGAGACCCAGTACTTC
>many|TRBJ2-2|TRBD1|TRBV10-3
CAAGTGEGTGELFF
TGTGCCGCCGGGACAGGGGAAGGCACCGGGGAGCTGTTTTTT
>NA|TRBJ2-3|NA|TRBV5-6
CASSKDRKDTQYF
TGTGCCAGCAGCAAGGACAGAAAAGATACGCAGTATTTT
>NA|TRBJ2-4|TRBD1|TRBV28
CASSGTGAGSLNIQYF
TGTGCCAGCAGTGGGACAGGGGCGGGGAGCCTGAACATTCAGTACTTC
>few|TRBJ2-5|NA|TRBV5-1
CASSLGRESETQYF
TGCGCCAGCAGCCTGGGGCGGGAATCGGAGACCCAGTACTTC
>NA|TRBJ2-5|TRBD2|TRBV20-1
CSASWEGLAGQETQYF
TGCAGTGCTAGTTGGGAGGGACTAGCGGGACAAGAGACCCAGTATTTC
>NA|TRBJ2-5|NA|TRBV29-1
CSVAPGTLSAETQYF
TGCAGCGTTGCGCCGGGGACCCTGTCGGCAGAGACCCAGTACTTC
>few|TRBJ2-2|TRBD1|TRBV10-2
CASSVELGQGKFGELFF
TGCGCCAGCAGTGTGGAGTTAGGACAGGGGAAATTCGGGGAGCTGTTTTTT
>few|TRBJ2-7|NA|TRBV7-3
CASSLSSGSEEQYF
TGTGCCAGCAGCTTAAGTTCAGGAAGCGAGGAGCAGTACTTC
>few|TRBJ2-3|NA|TRBV29-1
CSVGKSTDTQYF
TGCAGCGTTGGGAAGAGCACAGATACGCAGTATTTT
>few|TRBJ2-1|NA|TRBV20-1
CSANALLASGSYNEQFF
TGCAGTGCAAACGCCCTCCTAGCTAGTGGGTCCTACAATGAGCAGTTCTTC
>NA|TRBJ2-1|TRBD2|TRBV2
CASSLHGTSGYNEQFF
TGTGCCAGCAGCTTACACGGGACTAGCGGATACAATGAGCAGTTCTTC